These T cell receptor beta chains were read from a single sample in a study of shared clonotypes between healthy human individuals. Sequencing was performed with immunoSEQ multiplex PCR; in TCRdb, only in-frame clones are kept and a portion is missing. The repertoire has around 430,000 clones, roughly 80% of them found once; the top ten carry under 15%. Material: PBMCs. The origin of the receptors is a woman aged 40 to 50 in good health. Some clones in this sample may be carry-over from other donors' samples. The CDR3 runs from the conserved cysteine through the conserved F or W. A D gene is named only where the DNA matches it firmly. Clone size is given for some rows only: seen once, a few or many times, or a class if the clone is expanded.

d_call,j_call,clone_size,v_call,cdr3_aa,cdr3_nt
TRBD2,TRBJ2-7,many,TRBV10-1,CASSPGLAGVVEQYF,TGCGCCAGCAGTCCGGGACTAGCGGGAGTTGTCGAGCAGTACTTC
-,TRBJ2-5,-,TRBV5-1,CASSLPRDETQYF,TGCGCCAGCAGCTTGCCCAGGGACGAGACCCAGTACTTC
-,TRBJ2-1,-,TRBV19,CASSIASKQFF,TGTGCCAGTAGTATAGCGAGCAAGCAGTTCTTC
-,TRBJ2-3,-,TRBV5-6,CASSRKQGSSTDTQYF,TGTGCCAGCAGCCGCAAACAGGGTTCTAGCACAGATACGCAGTATTTT
TRBD1,TRBJ1-2,few,TRBV6-1,CASRDRSDYGYTF,TGTGCCAGTCGGGACAGGAGCGACTATGGCTACACCTTC
-,TRBJ1-1,-,TRBV19,CASSRRGENTEAFF,TGTGCCAGTAGTAGGAGAGGGGAGAACACTGAAGCTTTCTTT
TRBD2,TRBJ2-1,few,TRBV11-2,CASSPRLAGESYNEQFF,TGTGCCAGCAGCCCTCGACTAGCGGGAGAATCCTACAATGAGCAGTTCTTC
TRBD1,TRBJ2-6,-,TRBV27,CASIRTGWPSGANVLTF,TGTGCCAGCATCAGGACAGGGTGGCCCTCTGGGGCCAACGTCCTGACTTTC
-,TRBJ1-1,-,TRBV30,CAWSTTGWTEAFF,TGTGCCTGGAGTACGACAGGTTGGACTGAAGCTTTCTTT
-,TRBJ1-4,-,TRBV5-1,CASSSAVTQGAGEKLFF,TGCGCCAGCAGCTCGGCCGTGACACAGGGAGCGGGGGAAAAACTGTTTTTT
-,TRBJ1-2,few,TRBV12-5,CASSTDGNYGYTF,TGTGCTAGCTCTACGGACGGAAACTATGGCTACACCTTC
-,TRBJ1-2,-,TRBV10-3,CAISERQPHGYTF,TGTGCCATCAGTGAGAGACAGCCCCATGGCTACACCTTC
-,TRBJ2-7,-,TRBV14,CASSQTGSLSEQYF,TGTGCCAGCAGCCAGACCGGGTCCCTGTCCGAGCAGTACTTC
-,TRBJ1-1,-,TRBV6-5,CASSYRGRGTEAFF,TGTGCCAGCAGTTACCGGGGTAGAGGCACTGAAGCTTTCTTT
TRBD1,TRBJ2-1,-,TRBV5-1,CASSLAGTGVYNEQFF,TGCGCCAGCAGCTTGGCCGGGACAGGGGTTTACAATGAGCAGTTCTTC
-,TRBJ2-2,-,TRBV7-2,CASSPRTSRGELFF,TGTGCCAGCAGCCCGCGGACGAGCCGGGGGGAGCTGTTTTTT
-,TRBJ2-3,-,TRBV10-3,CAISDDSGGPDTQYF,TGTGCCATCAGTGACGACAGCGGTGGGCCAGATACGCAGTATTTT
-,TRBJ2-2,-,TRBV18,CASSPPQGRDTGELFF,TGTGCCAGCTCACCACCGCAGGGTCGGGACACCGGGGAGCTGTTTTTT
-,TRBJ2-1,-,TRBV29-1,CSVVFLLSYNEQFF,TGCAGCGTTGTCTTTCTACTATCCTACAATGAGCAGTTCTTC
TRBD1,TRBJ2-5,-,TRBV10-2,CASSPGTGVELETQYF,TGCGCCAGCAGTCCAGGGACAGGGGTTGAGTTGGAGACCCAGTACTTC
-,TRBJ2-2,once,TRBV14,CASSRRAGELFF,TGTGCCAGCAGCCGTAGAGCCGGGGAGCTGTTTTTT
-,TRBJ2-7,-,TRBV2,CASSEEGTLFEQYF,TGTGCCAGCAGTGAGGAGGGGACTCTTTTTGAGCAGTACTTC
TRBD1,TRBJ1-1,-,TRBV30,CAWSARRDRRPEAFF,TGTGCCTGGAGTGCACGGAGGGACAGGCGGCCTGAAGCTTTCTTT
TRBD2,TRBJ2-5,-,TRBV7-2,CASSFQSTGGETQYF,TGTGCCAGCAGCTTTCAGTCAACCGGGGGGGAGACCCAGTACTTC
TRBD1,TRBJ1-1,-,TRBV19,CASMVDGTGDLVFF,TGTGCCAGTATGGTAGACGGGACAGGGGATTTGGTTTTCTTT
TRBD1,TRBJ1-5,-,TRBV15,CATSTDRGQPQHF,TGTGCCACCAGCACCGACAGGGGGCAGCCCCAGCATTTT
-,TRBJ1-2,-,TRBV19,CASSSPRRRTYWGYTF,TGTGCCAGTAGTTCGCCTAGGCGGCGGACCTACTGGGGCTACACCTTC
-,TRBJ2-6,once,TRBV4-3,CASSQDTSGANVLTF,TGCGCCAGCAGCCAAGACACCTCTGGGGCCAACGTCCTGACTTTC
-,TRBJ2-7,-,TRBV15,CATSREVGKRGDEQYF,TGTGCCACCAGCAGAGAGGTGGGGAAGAGGGGCGACGAGCAGTACTTC
-,TRBJ1-2,-,TRBV19,CASRVLWTSSFYGYTF,TGTGCCAGTAGAGTCCTATGGACAAGCTCCTTTTATGGCTACACCTTC